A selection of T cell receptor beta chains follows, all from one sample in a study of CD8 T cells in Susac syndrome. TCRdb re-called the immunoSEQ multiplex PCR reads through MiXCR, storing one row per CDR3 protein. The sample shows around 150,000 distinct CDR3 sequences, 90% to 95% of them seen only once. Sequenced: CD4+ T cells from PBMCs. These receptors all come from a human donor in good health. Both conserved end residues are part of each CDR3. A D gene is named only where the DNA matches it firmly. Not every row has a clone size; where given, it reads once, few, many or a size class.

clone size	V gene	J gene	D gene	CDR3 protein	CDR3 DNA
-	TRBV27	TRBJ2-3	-	CASSLKAVRDTQYF	TGTGCCAGCAGTTTAAAGGCAGTGAGAGATACGCAGTATTTT
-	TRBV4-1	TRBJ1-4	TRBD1	CASSQDSARTGGEEKLFF	TGCGCCAGCAGCCAAGATTCCGCCCGGACAGGGGGCGAGGAAAAACTGTTTTTT
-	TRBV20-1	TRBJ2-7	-	CSQGGPFNEQYF	TGCAGCCAAGGGGGACCGTTTAACGAGCAGTACTTC
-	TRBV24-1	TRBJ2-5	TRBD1	CATSDPGQGQETQYF	TGTGCCACCAGTGACCCCGGACAGGGTCAAGAGACCCAGTACTTC
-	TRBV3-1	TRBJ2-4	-	CASSHSGLRSRNIQYF	TGTGCCAGCAGCCACTCGGGACTCCGCAGCCGAAACATTCAGTACTTC
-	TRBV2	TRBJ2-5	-	CASSELGEETQYF	TGTGCCAGCAGTGAACTGGGGGAAGAGACCCAGTACTTC
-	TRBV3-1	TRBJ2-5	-	CASSQGGSPPQETQYF	TGTGCCAGCAGCCAAGGGGGCTCCCCGCCCCAAGAGACCCAGTACTTC
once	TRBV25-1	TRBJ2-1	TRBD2	CASSEWIAGGPKFF	TGTGCCAGCAGTGAATGGATAGCGGGGGGCCCGAAGTTCTTC
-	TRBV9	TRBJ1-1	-	CASSATSTEAFF	TGTGCCAGCAGCGCGACAAGCACTGAAGCTTTCTTT
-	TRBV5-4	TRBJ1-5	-	CCRNQPQHF	TGTTGTCGCAATCAGCCCCAGCATTTT
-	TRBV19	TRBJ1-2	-	CASKQVNYGYTF	TGTGCCAGTAAACAGGTTAACTATGGCTACACCTTC
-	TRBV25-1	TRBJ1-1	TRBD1	CASSELDRASTEAFF	TGTGCCAGCAGTGAATTAGACAGGGCGTCTACTGAAGCTTTCTTT
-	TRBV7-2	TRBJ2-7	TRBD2	CASSPSGVRGGGEQYF	TGTGCCAGCAGCCCCTCCGGCGTGCGGGGGGGAGGCGAGCAGTACTTC
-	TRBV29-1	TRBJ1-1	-	CSVSTSEAFF	TGCAGCGTTTCAACATCTGAAGCTTTCTTT
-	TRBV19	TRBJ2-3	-	CASSSFQGSGLGTQYF	TGTGCCAGTAGTTCGTTCCAGGGGAGTGGACTAGGTACGCAGTATTTT
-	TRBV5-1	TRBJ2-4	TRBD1	CASSTGEWAKNIQYF	TGCGCCAGTAGTACAGGGGAATGGGCCAAAAACATTCAGTACTTC
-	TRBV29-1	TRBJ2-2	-	CSVEDRHSNTGELFF	TGCAGCGTTGAAGATCGTCATTCGAACACCGGGGAGCTGTTTTTT
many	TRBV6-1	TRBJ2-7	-	CASSEGYEQYF	TGTGCCAGCAGTGAAGGATACGAGCAGTACTTC
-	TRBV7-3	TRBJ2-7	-	CASSAYAGKEQYF	TGTGCCAGCAGCGCCTACGCGGGGAAGGAGCAGTACTTC
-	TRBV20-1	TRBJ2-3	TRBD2	CSARDRRGGTDTQYF	TGCAGTGCTAGAGATAGGCGGGGGGGCACAGATACGCAGTATTTT
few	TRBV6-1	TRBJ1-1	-	CASSSTENTEAFF	TGTGCCAGCAGTTCAACAGAGAACACTGAAGCTTTCTTT
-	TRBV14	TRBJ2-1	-	CASSQDTPGVQHKEQFF	TGTGCCAGCAGCCAAGACACTCCAGGCGTCCAGCACAAGGAGCAGTTCTTC
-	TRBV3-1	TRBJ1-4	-	CASTRGTQSGKLFF	TGTGCCAGCACCAGAGGGACTCAGTCCGGAAAACTGTTTTTT
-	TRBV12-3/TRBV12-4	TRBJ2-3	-	CASSPGSGGAKDTQYF	TGTGCCAGCAGCCCGGGGAGTGGCGGGGCAAAAGATACGCAGTATTTT
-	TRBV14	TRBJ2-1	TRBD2	CASSQGNSGGLNEQFF	TGTGCCAGCAGCCAAGGGAATAGCGGGGGTTTGAATGAGCAGTTCTTC
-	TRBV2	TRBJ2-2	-	CAILASEITGELFF	TGTGCCATCCTCGCCAGCGAGATCACCGGGGAGCTGTTTTTT
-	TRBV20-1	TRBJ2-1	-	CSARVGGRKIYNEQFF	TGCAGTGCTAGAGTTGGGGGGCGAAAAATTTACAATGAGCAGTTCTTC
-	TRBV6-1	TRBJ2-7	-	CASTPTRISYEQYF	TGTGCCAGCACCCCGACTCGGATATCCTACGAGCAGTACTTC
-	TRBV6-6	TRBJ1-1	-	CASSFPTGNTEAFF	TGTGCCAGCAGTTTCCCTACAGGGAACACTGAAGCTTTCTTT
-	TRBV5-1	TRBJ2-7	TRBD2	CASSLDVSGSNEQYF	TGCGCCAGCAGCTTGGATGTTAGCGGGAGTAACGAGCAGTACTTC
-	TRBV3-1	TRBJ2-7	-	CASSPGVGPYEQYF	TGTGCCAGCAGCCCGGGGGTGGGTCCCTACGAGCAGTACTTC
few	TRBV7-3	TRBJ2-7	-	CASSLDSQGYEQYF	TGTGCCAGCAGCTTAGATTCACAGGGTTACGAGCAGTACTTC
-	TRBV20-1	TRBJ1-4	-	CSARSAGTEKLFF	TGCAGTGCTAGATCCGCCGGGACCGAAAAACTGTTTTTT
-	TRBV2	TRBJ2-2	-	CASSRETGELFF	TGTGCCAGCAGTCGAGAGACCGGGGAGCTGTTTTTT
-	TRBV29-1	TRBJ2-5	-	CSVENQLMETQYF	TGCAGCGTTGAGAATCAACTTATGGAGACCCAGTACTTC
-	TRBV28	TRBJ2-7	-	CASSLRDEQYF	TGTGCCAGCAGTTTAAGGGACGAGCAGTACTTC
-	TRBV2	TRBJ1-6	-	CASSVRGGASSYNSPLHF	TGTGCCAGCAGTGTTCGCGGAGGGGCTAGCTCCTATAATTCACCCCTCCACTTT
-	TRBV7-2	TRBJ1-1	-	CASSNYRAMNTEAFF	TGTGCCAGCAGCAACTACAGGGCGATGAACACTGAAGCTTTCTTT
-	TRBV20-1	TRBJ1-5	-	CSARAGEAQPQHF	TGCAGTGCTAGAGCCGGGGAGGCCCAGCCCCAGCATTTT
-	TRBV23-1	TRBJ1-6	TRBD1	CASSPKTGFGNSPLHF	TGCGCCAGCAGTCCCAAGACAGGGTTTGGCAATTCACCCCTCCACTTT
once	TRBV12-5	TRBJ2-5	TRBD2	CASGSRGGGVETQYF	TGTGCTAGTGGTTCACGGGGGGGCGGAGTGGAGACCCAGTACTTC
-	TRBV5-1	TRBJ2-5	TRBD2	CASSLGIAGLETQYF	TGCGCCAGCAGCCTCGGGATAGCGGGTCTGGAGACCCAGTACTTC
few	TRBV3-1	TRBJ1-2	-	CASSQGTYGYTF	TGTGCCAGCAGCCAAGGGACTTATGGCTACACCTTC
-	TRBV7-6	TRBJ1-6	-	CASSFKEASYNSPLHF	TGTGCCAGCAGCTTCAAGGAGGCCTCCTATAATTCACCCCTCCACTTT
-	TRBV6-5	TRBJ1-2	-	CASREGYYGYTF	TGTGCCAGCAGAGAGGGGTACTATGGCTACACCTTC
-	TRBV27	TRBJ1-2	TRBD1	CASRRQGSNYGYTF	TGTGCCAGCAGGCGACAGGGATCTAACTATGGCTACACCTTC
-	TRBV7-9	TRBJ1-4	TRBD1	CASSYTGGREKLFF	TGTGCCAGCAGCTATACAGGGGGCCGGGAAAAACTGTTTTTT
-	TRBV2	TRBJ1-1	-	CASSEYGTEAFF	TGTGCCAGCAGTGAATATGGAACTGAAGCTTTCTTT
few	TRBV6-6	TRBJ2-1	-	CASSSGYNEQFF	TGTGCCAGCTCGAGCGGTTACAATGAGCAGTTCTTC
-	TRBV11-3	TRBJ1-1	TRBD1	CASSLSPQGAQTEAFF	TGTGCCAGCAGCCTATCCCCACAGGGGGCACAGACTGAAGCTTTCTTT
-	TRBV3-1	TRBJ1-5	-	CASSQSQGRQPQHF	TGTGCCAGCAGCCAAAGCCAGGGCCGGCAGCCCCAGCATTTT